The source of this T cell receptor beta chain is a study of CD8 T cells in ankylosing spondylitis. Study observations and caveats: A TCR beta motif of several highly homologous variants seemed to mark ankylosing spondylitis blood.

This clonotype was seen ten or more times. What it recognizes is unknown. TCRdb reprocessed the 5' RACE reads via MiXCR and lists one record per CDR3 protein. The table shows around 130,000 distinct CDR3 sequences, with about 7% occurring only once. The CDR3 runs to 15 residues. V lost 1 base and J 6 bases, leaving 12 bases between the germline ends. Source material: blood, either unsorted or a sorted T cell fraction (not recorded which). The clonotype comes from a male donor with ankylosing spondylitis or in good health (not recorded which). J is TRBJ2-2 and V is TRBV12-3 or TRBV12-4; the D gene is possibly TRBD2 (6 bases). The CDR3, as DNA: TGTGCCAGCAGTTTAGGGGGGGTGGGAGCCGGGGAGCTGTTTTTT. The encoded protein is CASSLGGVGAGELFF.